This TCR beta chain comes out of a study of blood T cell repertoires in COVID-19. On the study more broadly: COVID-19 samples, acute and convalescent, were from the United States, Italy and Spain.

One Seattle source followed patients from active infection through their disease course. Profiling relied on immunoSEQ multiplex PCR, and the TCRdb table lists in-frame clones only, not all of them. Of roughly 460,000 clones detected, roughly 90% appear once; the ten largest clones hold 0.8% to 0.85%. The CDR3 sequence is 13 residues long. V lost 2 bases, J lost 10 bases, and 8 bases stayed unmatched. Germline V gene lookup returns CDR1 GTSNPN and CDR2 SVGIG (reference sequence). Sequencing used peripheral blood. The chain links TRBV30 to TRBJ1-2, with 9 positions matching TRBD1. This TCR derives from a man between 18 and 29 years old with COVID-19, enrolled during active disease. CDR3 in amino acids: CAWSLGQGVLYTF. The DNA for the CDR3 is TGTGCCTGGAGTCTGGGACAGGGAGTCCTCTACACCTTC. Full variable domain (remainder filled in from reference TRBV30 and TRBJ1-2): SQTIHQWPATLVQPVGSPLSLECTVEGTSNPNLYWYRQAAGRGLQLLFYSVGIGQISSEVPQNLSASRPQDRQFILSSKKLLLSDSGFYLCAWSLGQGVLYTFGSGTRLTVV.